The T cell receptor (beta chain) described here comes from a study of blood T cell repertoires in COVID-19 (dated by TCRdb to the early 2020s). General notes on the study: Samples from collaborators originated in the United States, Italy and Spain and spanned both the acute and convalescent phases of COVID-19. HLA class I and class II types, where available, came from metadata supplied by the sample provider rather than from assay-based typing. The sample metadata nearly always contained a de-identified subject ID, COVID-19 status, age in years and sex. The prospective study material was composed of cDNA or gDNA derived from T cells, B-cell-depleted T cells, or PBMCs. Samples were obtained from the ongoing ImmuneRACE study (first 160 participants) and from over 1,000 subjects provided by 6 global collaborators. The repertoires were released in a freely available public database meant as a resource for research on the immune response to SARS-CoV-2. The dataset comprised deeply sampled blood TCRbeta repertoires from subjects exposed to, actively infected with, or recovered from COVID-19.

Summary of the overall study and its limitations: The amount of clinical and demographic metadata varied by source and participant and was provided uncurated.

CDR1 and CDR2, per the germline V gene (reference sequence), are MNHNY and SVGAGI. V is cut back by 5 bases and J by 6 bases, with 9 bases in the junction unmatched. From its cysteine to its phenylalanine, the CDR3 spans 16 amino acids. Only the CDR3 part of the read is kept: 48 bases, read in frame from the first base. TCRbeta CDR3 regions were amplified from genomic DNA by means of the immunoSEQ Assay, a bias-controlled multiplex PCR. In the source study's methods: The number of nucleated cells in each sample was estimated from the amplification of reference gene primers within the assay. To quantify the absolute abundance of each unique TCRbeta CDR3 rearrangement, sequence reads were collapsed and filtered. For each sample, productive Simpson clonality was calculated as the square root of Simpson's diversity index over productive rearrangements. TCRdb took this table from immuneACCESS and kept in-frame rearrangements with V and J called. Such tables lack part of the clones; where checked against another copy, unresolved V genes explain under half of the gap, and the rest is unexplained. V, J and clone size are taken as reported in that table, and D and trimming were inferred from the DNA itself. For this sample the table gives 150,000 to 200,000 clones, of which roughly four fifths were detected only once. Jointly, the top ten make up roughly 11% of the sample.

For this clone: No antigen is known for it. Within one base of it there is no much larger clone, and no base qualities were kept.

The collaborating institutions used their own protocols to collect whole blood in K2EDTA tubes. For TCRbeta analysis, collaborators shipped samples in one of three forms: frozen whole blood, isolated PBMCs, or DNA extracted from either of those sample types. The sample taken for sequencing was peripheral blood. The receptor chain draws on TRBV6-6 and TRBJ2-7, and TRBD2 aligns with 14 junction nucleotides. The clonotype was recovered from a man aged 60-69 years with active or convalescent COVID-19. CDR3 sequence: CASSRGLAGVMTEQYF. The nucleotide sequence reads TGTGCCAGCAGTCGGGGACTAGCGGGGGTAATGACCGAGCAGTACTTC.